The present T cell receptor beta chain was sequenced within a study of blood T cell repertoires in COVID-19 (dated by TCRdb to 2020 to 2022). Background on the whole study: Samples covering the acute and convalescent phases of COVID-19 were provided by collaborators in the United States, Italy and Spain. The material from the prospective study consisted of cDNA or gDNA derived from T cells, B-cell-depleted T cells, or PBMCs. Subjects who had been exposed to COVID-19, were actively infected with it, or had recovered from it provided the deeply sampled blood TCRbeta repertoires that made up the dataset. The repertoires were released in a freely available public database intended as a resource for research on the immune response to SARS-CoV-2. Samples were obtained from the ongoing ImmuneRACE study (first 160 participants) and from 1,254 subjects provided by 6 global collaborators. Sample metadata almost always included a de-identified subject ID, COVID-19 status, age in years and sex. HLA class I and class II types, where available, came from metadata supplied by the sample provider rather than from assay-based typing. The investigation overall reported the following: The quantity of clinical and demographic metadata differed by source and by participant and was supplied without curation.

Whole blood was collected in K2EDTA tubes by collaborating institutions according to the institutions' own protocols. For TCRbeta analysis, collaborator samples were shipped as frozen whole blood, as isolated PBMCs, or as DNA extracted from either sample type. TCRbeta CDR3 regions were amplified from genomic DNA by means of the immunoSEQ Assay, a bias-controlled multiplex PCR. The original pipeline was this. The number of nucleated cells in each sample was estimated from the amplification of reference gene primers within the assay. To quantify the absolute abundance of each unique TCRbeta CDR3 rearrangement, sequence reads were collapsed and filtered. For each sample, productive Simpson clonality was calculated by taking the square root of Simpson's diversity index across productive rearrangements. TCRdb took over this immuneACCESS table, retaining in-frame rearrangements with V and J assigned. Such tables are incomplete; in checked studies, under half of the missing clones stem from an unresolved V gene, and the remainder is unexplained. The DNA was the basis for D and trimming; V, J and clone size are from that table. The sample data list some 250,000 clones, and 88% of these were observed just once. About 0.8% of the sample is held by the ten biggest clonotypes.

The germline V gene (reference sequence) specifies MNHEY as CDR1 and SMNVEV as CDR2. The V end gives up 11 bases and the J end 3 bases, leaving 5 bases in the junction not matched to a gene. The CDR3 starts with the cysteine, ends with the phenylalanine, and has 13 residues. Kept here is only the CDR3 DNA, which spans 39 bases and is read in frame from base 1. Turning to this clone: Its target antigen remains unknown. Within one base of it there is no much larger clone, and no base qualities were kept.

In this chain, TRBV27 is recombined with TRBJ2-1; 9 middle bases align to TRBD1. This receptor was taken from a woman aged 25 to 39 with acute or convalescent COVID-19. Sequencing was done on a sample of peripheral blood. The CDR3 here reads CAATGGFYNEQFF. Read as DNA, the sequence is TGTGCCGCCACAGGGGGCTTCTACAATGAGCAGTTCTTC.